This T cell receptor (beta chain) was identified during a study of cytomegalovirus exposure and HLA in healthy donors. In the PCR, 60 Vbeta and 13 Jbeta primers were used. Profiled with immunoSEQ multiplex PCR; TCRdb holds only in-frame clones, not every one. The sample records some 190,000 clones, about 77% being singletons. As to this clone: This sample also contains other DNA sequences that code for the same CDR3.

This sequence was found in a woman in her twenties or thirties in good health and CMV-seropositive. What was sequenced was PBMCs.

The chain's CDR3 is CASSVGSPDTQYF. In DNA form, the CDR3 reads TGTGCCAGCAGCGTTGGCAGTCCAGATACGCAGTATTTT. V is TRBV9 and J is TRBJ2-3; D ambiguous. The CDR3 runs 13 residues. From germline, CDR1 is SGDLS and CDR2 YYNGEE. Trimming left V 2 bases short and J 4 bases short, with 8 bases between.